This T cell receptor beta chain was captured in a study of Ad26.COV2.S vaccination and SARS-CoV-2 variants. Method: immunoSEQ multiplex PCR; TCRdb's copy keeps in-frame clones and lacks some. The table has 350,000 to 400,000 clones, 80% to 90% seen once; the top ten hold approximately 3.7%. Noted treatment: about 20 received Ad26.COV2.S at low or high dose, single or two shots; roughly 5 received placebo; per-sample allocation not given. Sampling took place 63 days after the first vaccine or placebo injection. An adult donor aged 18-55 years was enrolled in Boston. Sequenced material: peripheral blood, taken in a trial of Ad26.COV2.S vaccine versus placebo. The receptor comes from a person aged 18 to 65 who received the Ad26.COV2.S COVID-19 vaccine or a placebo.

The CDR3 protein is CASSSDPDEQFF. The CDR3 region has the DNA TGTGCCAGCAGCTCTGACCCGGATGAGCAGTTCTTC. The chain joins TRBV7-9 to TRBJ2-1; no definite D call. V was shortened by 4 bases and J by 8 bases, with 9 bases between the two germline ends. The CDR3 is 12 residues long. Germline V CDR1 and CDR2: SEHNR, FQNEAQ (reference sequence).